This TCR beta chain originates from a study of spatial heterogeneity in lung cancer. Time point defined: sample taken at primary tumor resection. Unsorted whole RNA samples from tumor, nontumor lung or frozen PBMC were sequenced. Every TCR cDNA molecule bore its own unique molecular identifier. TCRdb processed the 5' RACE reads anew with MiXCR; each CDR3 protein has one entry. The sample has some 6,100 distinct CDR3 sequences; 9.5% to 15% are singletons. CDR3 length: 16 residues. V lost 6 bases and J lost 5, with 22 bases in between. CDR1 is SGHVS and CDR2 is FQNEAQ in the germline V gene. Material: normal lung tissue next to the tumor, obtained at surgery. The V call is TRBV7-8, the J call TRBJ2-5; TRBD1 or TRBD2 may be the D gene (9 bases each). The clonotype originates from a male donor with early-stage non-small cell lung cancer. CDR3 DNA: TGTGCCAGCAGGCTAGCGGGACAGGGAGGTCGGGAGACCCAGTACTTC. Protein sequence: CASRLAGQGGRETQYF.